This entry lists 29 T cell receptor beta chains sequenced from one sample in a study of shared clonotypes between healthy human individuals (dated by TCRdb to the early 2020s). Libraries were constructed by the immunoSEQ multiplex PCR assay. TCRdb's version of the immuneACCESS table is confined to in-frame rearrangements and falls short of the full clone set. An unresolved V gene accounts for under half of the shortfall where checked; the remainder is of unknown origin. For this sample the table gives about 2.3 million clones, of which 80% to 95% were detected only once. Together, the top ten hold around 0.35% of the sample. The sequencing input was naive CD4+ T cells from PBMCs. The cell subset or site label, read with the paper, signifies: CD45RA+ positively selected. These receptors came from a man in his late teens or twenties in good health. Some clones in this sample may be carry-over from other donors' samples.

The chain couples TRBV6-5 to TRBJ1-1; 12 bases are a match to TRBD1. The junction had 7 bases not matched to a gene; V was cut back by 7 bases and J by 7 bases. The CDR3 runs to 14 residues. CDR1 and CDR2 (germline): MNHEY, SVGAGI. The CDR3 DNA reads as TGTGCCAGCACTACCGGGACAGGGGGCTATGAAGCTTTCTTT. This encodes CASTTGTGGYEAFF.

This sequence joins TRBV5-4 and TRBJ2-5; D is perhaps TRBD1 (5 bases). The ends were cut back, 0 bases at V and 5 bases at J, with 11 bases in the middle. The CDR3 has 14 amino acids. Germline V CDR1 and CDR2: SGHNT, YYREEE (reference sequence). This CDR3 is CASSLVVGAETQYF. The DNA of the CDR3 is TGTGCCAGCAGCTTGGTAGTAGGGGCCGAGACCCAGTACTTC. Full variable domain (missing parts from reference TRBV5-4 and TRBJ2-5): ETGVTQSPTHLIKTRGQQVTLRCSSQSGHNTVSWYQQALGQGPQFIFQYYREEENGRGNFPPRFSGLQFPNYSSELNVNALELDDSALYLCASSLVVGAETQYFGPGTRLLVL.

The CDR3 loop reads CASSLLGSNYGYTF. CDR3 bases: TGTGCCAGCAGCTTACTTGGCAGTAACTATGGCTACACCTTC. The chain recombines TRBV7-2 with TRBJ1-2; D is ambiguous. This CDR3 is 14 amino acids long. Germline V lookup: CDR1 SGHTA, CDR2 FQGNSA. Trimming cost V 2 bases and J 1 base, with 8 bases left between them.

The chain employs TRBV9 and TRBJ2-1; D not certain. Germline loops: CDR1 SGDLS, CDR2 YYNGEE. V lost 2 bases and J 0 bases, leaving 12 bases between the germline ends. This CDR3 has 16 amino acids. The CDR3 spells CASSVNLAPSYNEQFF. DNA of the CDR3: TGTGCCAGCAGCGTTAATTTAGCTCCCTCCTACAATGAGCAGTTCTTC.

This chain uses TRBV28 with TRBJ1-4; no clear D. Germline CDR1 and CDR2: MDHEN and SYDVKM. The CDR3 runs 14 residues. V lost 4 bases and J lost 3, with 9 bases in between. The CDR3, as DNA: TGTGCCAGCAGTTCGGCCAGCTCTAATGAAAAACTGTTTTTT. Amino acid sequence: CASSSASSNEKLFF.

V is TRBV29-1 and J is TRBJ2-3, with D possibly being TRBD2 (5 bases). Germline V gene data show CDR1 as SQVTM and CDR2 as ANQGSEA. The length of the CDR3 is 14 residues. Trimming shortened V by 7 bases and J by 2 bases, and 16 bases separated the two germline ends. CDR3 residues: CSAGLALNTDTQYF. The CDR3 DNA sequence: TGCAGCGCCGGGTTAGCGCTTAACACAGATACGCAGTATTTT.

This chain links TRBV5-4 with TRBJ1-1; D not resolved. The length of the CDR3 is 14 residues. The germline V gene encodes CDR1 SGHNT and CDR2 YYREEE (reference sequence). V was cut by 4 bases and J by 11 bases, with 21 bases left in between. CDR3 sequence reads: CASSPKTNLAGAFF. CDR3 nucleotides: TGTGCCAGCAGCCCAAAAACCAACCTCGCGGGGGCTTTCTTT.

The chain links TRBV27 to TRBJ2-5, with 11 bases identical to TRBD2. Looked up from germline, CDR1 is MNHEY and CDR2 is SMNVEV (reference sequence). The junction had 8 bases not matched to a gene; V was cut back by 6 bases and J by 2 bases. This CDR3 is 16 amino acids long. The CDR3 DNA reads TGTGCCAGCAGACCAGACAGACTAGCGGGACAAGAGACCCAGTACTTC. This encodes CASRPDRLAGQETQYF.

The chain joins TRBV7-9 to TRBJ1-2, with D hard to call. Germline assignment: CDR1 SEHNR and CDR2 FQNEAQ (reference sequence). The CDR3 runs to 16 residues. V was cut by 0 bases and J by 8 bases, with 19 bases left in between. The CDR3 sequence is CASSLAEGPREEGYTF. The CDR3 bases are TGTGCCAGCAGCTTAGCGGAGGGCCCTCGAGAGGAAGGCTACACCTTC.

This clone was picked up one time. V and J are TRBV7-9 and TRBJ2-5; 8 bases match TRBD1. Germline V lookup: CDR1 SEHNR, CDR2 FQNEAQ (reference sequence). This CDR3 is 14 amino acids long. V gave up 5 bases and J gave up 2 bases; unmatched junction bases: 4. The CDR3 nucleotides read TGTGCCAGCAGCGGGACAGGTGGGCAAGAGACCCAGTACTTC. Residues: CASSGTGGQETQYF.

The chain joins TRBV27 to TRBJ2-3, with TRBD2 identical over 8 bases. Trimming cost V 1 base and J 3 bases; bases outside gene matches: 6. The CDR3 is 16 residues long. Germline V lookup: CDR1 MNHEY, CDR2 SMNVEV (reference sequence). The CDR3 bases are TGTGCCAGCAGTTTATTGCCTAGCGGGCTAACAGATACGCAGTATTTT. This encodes CASSLLPSGLTDTQYF.

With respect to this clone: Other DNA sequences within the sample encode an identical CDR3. The CDR3 loop is CASSLARFEAFF. The DNA for the CDR3 is TGTGCCAGCAGCTTGGCCCGCTTTGAAGCTTTCTTT. The genes are TRBV7-2 and TRBJ1-1, with unresolved D. This CDR3 comprises 12 residues. The germline V and J ends were trimmed by 3 bases and 7 bases, with 9 bases remaining between them. Per the germline V gene, CDR1 is SGHTA and CDR2 is FQGNSA.

CDR3 coding DNA: TGTGCCAGCAGTTTGCTGACAGGGGCAACTAATGAAAAACTGTTTTTT. Residues: CASSLLTGATNEKLFF. This chain connects TRBV6-6 to TRBJ1-4, with 8 bases that match TRBD1. J lost 0 bases, V lost 4 bases, and 4 bases had no gene match. CDR3 length equals 16 residues. Per the germline V gene, CDR1 is MNHNY and CDR2 is SVGAGI (reference sequence).

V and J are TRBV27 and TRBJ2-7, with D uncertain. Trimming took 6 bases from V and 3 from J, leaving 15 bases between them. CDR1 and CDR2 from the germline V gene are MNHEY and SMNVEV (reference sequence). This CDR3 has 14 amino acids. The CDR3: CASSLSRADYEQYF. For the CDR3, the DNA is TGTGCCAGCAGCCTCTCTAGGGCCGACTACGAGCAGTACTTC.

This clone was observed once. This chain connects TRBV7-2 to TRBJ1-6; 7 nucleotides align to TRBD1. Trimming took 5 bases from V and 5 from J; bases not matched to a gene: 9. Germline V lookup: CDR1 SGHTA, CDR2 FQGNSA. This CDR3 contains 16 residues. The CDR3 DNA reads TGTGCCAGCAGCCCGACAATGACAGGGAATAATTCACCCCTCCACTTT. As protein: CASSPTMTGNNSPLHF. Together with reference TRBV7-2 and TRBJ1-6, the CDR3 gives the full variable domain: GAGVSQSPSNKVTEKGKDVELRCDPISGHTALYWYRQSLGQGLEFLIYFQGNSAPDKSGLPSDRFSAERTGGSVSTLTIQRTQQEDSAVYLCASSPTMTGNNSPLHFGNGTRLTVT.

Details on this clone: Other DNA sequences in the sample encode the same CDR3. The CDR3 DNA follows: TGTGCCAGCAGTTACTTAAATCAGCCCCAGCATTTT. It yields the protein CASSYLNQPQHF. V usage is TRBV6-6 and J usage is TRBJ1-5; D unclear. In germline, CDR1 is MNHNY, CDR2 SVGAGI (reference sequence). Trimming shortened V by 1 base and J by 4 bases, and 2 bases separated the two germline ends. The CDR3 loop spans 12 amino acids.

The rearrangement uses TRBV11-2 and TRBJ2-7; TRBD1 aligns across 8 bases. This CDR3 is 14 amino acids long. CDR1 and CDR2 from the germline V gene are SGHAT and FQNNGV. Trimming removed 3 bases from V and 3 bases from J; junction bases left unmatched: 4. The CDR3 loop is CASSFTGTGYEQYF. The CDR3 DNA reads TGTGCCAGCAGCTTTACCGGGACAGGCTACGAGCAGTACTTC. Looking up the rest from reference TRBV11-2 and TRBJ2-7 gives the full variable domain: EAGVAQSPRYKIIEKRQSVAFWCNPISGHATLYWYQQILGQGPKLLIQFQNNGVVDDSQLPKDRFSAERLKGVDSTLKIQPAKLEDSAVYLCASSFTGTGYEQYFGPGTRLTVT.

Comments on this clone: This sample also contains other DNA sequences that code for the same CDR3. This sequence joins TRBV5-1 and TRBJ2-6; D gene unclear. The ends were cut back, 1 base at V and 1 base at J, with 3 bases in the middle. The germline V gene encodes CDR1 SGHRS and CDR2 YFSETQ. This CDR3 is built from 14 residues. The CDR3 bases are TGCGCCAGCAGCTTGCCTTCTGGGGCCAACGTCCTGACTTTC. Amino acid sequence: CASSLPSGANVLTF.

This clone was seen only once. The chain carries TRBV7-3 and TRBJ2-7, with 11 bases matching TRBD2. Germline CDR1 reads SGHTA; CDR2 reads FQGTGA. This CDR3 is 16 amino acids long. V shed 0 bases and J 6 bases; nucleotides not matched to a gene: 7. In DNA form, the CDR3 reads TGTGCCAGCAGCTTAACGTTAGCGGGAGGGCCTCTCGAGCAGTACTTC. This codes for CASSLTLAGGPLEQYF.

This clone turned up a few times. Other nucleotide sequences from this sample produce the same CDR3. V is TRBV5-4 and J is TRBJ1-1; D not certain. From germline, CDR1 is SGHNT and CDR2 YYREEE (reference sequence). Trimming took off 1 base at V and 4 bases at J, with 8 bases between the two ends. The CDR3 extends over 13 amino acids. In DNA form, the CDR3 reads TGTGCCAGCAGCTTGCCAGGAGGCACTGAAGCTTTCTTT. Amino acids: CASSLPGGTEAFF.

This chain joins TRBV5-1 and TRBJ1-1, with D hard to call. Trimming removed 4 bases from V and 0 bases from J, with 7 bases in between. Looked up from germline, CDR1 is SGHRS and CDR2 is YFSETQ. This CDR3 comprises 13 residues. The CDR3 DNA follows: TGCGCCAGCAGCATGGGTGTGAACACTGAAGCTTTCTTT. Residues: CASSMGVNTEAFF.

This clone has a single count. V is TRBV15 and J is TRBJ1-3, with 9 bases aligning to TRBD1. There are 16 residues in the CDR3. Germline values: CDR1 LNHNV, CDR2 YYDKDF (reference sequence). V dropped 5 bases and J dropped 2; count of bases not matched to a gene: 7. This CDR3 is CATSQEQGAAGNTIYF. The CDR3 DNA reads TGTGCCACCAGCCAAGAACAGGGGGCAGCTGGAAACACCATATATTTT. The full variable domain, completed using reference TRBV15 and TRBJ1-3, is DAMVIQNPRYQVTQFGKPVTLSCSQTLNHNVMYWYQQKSSQAPKLLFHYYDKDFNNEADTPDNFQSRRPNTSFCFLDIRSPGLGDTAMYLCATSQEQGAAGNTIYFGEGSWLTVV.

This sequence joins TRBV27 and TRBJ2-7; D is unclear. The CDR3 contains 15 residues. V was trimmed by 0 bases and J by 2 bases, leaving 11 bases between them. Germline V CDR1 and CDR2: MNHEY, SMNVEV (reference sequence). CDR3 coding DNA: TGTGCCAGCAGTTTATCTGGCGTCAATACCTACGAGCAGTACTTC. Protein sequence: CASSLSGVNTYEQYF.

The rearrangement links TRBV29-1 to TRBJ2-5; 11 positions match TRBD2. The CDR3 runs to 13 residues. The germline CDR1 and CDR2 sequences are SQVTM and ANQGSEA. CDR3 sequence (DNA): TGCAGTCTAGACGTAGCGGGAGGGGAGACCCAGTACTTC. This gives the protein CSLDVAGGETQYF.

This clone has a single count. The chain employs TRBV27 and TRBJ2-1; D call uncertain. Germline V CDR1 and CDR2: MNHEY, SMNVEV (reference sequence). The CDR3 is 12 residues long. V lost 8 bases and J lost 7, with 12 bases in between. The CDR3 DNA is TGTGCCAGCTCCTCCGTGGGGAATGAGCAGTTCTTC. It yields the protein CASSSVGNEQFF.

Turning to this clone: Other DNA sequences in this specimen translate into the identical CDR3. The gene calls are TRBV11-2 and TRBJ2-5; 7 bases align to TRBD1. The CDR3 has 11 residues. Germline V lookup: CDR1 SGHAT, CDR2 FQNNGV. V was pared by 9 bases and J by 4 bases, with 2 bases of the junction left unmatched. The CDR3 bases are TGTGCCAGTCGACAGGGAGAGACCCAGTACTTC. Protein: CASRQGETQYF.

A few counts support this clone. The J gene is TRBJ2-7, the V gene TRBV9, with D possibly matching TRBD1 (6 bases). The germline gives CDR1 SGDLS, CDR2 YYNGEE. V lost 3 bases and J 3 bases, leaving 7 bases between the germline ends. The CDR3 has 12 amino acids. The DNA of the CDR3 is TGTGCCAGCAGCGGGACAGACTACGAGCAGTACTTC. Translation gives CASSGTDYEQYF.

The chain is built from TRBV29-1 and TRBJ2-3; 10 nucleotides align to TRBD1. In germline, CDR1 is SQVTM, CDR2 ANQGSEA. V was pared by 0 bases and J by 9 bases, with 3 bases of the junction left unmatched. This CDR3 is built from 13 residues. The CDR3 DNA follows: TGCAGCGTTGAAGACAAGGGACAGGGGACGCAGTATTTT. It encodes CSVEDKGQGTQYF.

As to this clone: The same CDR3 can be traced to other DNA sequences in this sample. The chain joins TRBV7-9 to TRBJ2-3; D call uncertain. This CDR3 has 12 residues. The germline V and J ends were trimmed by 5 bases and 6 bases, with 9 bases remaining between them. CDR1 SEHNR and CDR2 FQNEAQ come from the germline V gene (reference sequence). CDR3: CASSLVSDTQYF. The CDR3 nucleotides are TGTGCCAGCAGCCTGGTTAGCGATACGCAGTATTTT.